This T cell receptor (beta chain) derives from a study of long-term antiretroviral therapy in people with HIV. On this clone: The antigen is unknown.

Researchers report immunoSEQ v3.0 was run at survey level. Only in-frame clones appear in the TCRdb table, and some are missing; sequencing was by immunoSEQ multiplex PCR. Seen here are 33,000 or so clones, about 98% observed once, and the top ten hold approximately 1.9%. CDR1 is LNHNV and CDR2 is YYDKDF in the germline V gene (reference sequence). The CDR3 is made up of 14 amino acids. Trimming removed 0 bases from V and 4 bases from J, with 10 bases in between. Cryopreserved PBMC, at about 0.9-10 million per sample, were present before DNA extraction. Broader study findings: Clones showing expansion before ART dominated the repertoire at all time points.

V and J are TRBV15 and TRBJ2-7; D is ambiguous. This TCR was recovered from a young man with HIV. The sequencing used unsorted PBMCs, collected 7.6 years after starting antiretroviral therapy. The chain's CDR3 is CATSREGAGYEQYF. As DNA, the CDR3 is TGTGCCACCAGCAGAGAGGGCGCCGGGTACGAGCAGTACTTC. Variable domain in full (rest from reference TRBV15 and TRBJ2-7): DAMVIQNPRYQVTQFGKPVTLSCSQTLNHNVMYWYQQKSSQAPKLLFHYYDKDFNNEADTPDNFQSRRPNTSFCFLDIRSPGLGDTAMYLCATSREGAGYEQYFGPGTRLTVT.